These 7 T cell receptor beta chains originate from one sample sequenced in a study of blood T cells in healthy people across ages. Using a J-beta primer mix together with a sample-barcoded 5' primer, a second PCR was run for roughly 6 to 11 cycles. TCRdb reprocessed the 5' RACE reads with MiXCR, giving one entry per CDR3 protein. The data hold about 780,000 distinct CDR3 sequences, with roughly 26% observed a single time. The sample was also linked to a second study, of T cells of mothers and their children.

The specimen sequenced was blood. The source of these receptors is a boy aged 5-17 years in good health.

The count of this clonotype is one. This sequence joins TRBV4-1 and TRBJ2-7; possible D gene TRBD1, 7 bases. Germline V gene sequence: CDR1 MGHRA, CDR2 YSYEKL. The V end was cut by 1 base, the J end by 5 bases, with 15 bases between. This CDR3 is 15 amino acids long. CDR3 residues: CASSQGAGGYDEQYF. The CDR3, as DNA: TGCGCCAGCAGCCAAGGGGCAGGGGGGTACGACGAGCAGTACTTC.

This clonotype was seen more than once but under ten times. In DNA, the CDR3 is TGCAGCGTTGAGGGGCTGGCGGGGGAGACCCAGTACTTC. It codes for CSVEGLAGETQYF. The genes are TRBV29-1 and TRBJ2-5; a possible D gene is TRBD2 (6 bases). CDR1 and CDR2 from the germline V gene are SQVTM and ANQGSEA. CDR3 size: 13 residues. Trimming removed 3 bases at V and 5 bases at J, with 13 bases between.

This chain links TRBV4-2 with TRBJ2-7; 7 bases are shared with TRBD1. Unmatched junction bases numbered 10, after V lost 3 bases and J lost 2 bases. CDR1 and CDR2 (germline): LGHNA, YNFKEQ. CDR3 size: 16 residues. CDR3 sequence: CASSQGDRLGTYEQYF. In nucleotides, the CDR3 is TGTGCCAGCAGCCAGGGGGACAGACTGGGAACCTACGAGCAGTACTTC.

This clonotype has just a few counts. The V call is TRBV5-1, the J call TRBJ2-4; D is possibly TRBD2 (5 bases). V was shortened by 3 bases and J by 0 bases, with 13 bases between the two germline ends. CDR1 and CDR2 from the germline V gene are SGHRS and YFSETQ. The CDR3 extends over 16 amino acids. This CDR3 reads CASSSTLELAKNIQYF. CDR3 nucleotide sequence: TGCGCCAGCAGCTCTACACTAGAACTAGCCAAAAACATTCAGTACTTC.

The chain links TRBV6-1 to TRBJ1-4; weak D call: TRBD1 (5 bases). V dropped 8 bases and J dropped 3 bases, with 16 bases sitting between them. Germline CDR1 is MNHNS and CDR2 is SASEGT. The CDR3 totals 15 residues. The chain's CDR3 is CASGPQGLANEKLFF. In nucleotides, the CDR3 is TGTGCCAGCGGCCCCCAGGGACTTGCTAATGAAAAACTGTTTTTT.

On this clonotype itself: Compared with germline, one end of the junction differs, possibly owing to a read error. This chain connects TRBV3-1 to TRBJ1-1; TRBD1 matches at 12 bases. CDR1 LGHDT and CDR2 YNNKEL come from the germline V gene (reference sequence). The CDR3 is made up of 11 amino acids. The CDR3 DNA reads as TGTGCCAGCAGCCCGGGACAGGGGGCGGTTTTT. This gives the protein CASSPGQGAVF. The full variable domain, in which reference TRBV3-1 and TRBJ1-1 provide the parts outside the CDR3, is DTAVSQTPKYLVTQMGNDKSIKCEQNLGHDTMYWYKQDSKKFLKIMFSYNNKELIINETVPNRFSPKSPDKAHLNLHINSLELGDSAVYFCASSPGQGAVFGQGTRLTVV.

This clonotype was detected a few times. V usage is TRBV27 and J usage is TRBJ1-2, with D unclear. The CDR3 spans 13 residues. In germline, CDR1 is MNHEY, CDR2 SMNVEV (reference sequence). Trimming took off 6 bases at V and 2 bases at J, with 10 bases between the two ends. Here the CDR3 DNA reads TGTGCCAGCAGCTCCCGGGTCAACTATGGCTACACCTTC. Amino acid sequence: CASSSRVNYGYTF.